A single sample gave rise to the 6 T cell receptor beta chains below, sequenced in a study of Graves' ophthalmopathy and Graves' hyperthyroidism. Amplification of TCR beta CDR3 regions used RNA transcripts. The library came from an HTBI-primed first-round RT-PCR and a second-round multiplex PCR. One entry per CDR3 protein results from TCRdb running MiXCR on the multiplex PCR reads. The sample holds 900,000 to 1,200,000 distinct CDR3 sequences, about two fifths seen once. Sequencing used peripheral blood or thyroid tissue (not recorded which). The receptors come from an adult man with Graves' hyperthyroidism.

This clonotype was seen a handful of times. V and J are TRBV25-1 and TRBJ2-7; maybe TRBD1 (5 bases). V shed 3 bases and J shed 0 bases, with 12 bases lying between them. CDR1 is MGHDK and CDR2 is SYGVNS in the germline V gene. The CDR3 spans 15 residues. The CDR3 region has the DNA TGTGCCAGCAGTGACAGAGAAAGGGGCTCCTACGAGCAGTACTTC. Protein product: CASSDRERGSYEQYF.

This clonotype was picked up many times. This chain uses TRBV7-2 with TRBJ1-6, with no clear D. This CDR3 comprises 14 residues. V was pared by 2 bases and J by 7 bases, with 9 bases between. Germline V gives CDR1 SGHTA, CDR2 FQGNSA. The CDR3 is CASSLKAANSPLHF. DNA for the CDR3: TGTGCCAGCAGCTTAAAGGCAGCCAATTCACCCCTCCACTTT.

This chain joins TRBV19 and TRBJ1-6; D is perhaps TRBD1 (6 bases). The germline gives CDR1 LNHDA, CDR2 SQIVND (reference sequence). The CDR3 has 14 amino acids. V was trimmed by 11 bases and J by 9 bases, leaving 20 bases between them. The CDR3 coding sequence is TGTGCCTGGAGGGGAACAGGGTTTGGTTCACCCCTCCACTTT. It specifies CAWRGTGFGSPLHF. Drawing the rest from reference TRBV19 and TRBJ1-6, the complete variable domain is DGGITQSPKYLFRKEGQNVTLSCEQNLNHDAMYWYRQDPGQGLRLIYYSQIVNDFQKGDIAEGYSVSREKKESFPLTVTSAQKNPTAFYLCAWRGTGFGSPLHFGNGTRLTVT.

The chain is built from TRBV12-3 or TRBV12-4 and TRBJ2-5, with 13 bases matching TRBD2. J lost 5 bases, V lost 6 bases, and 6 bases had no gene match. There are 15 residues in the CDR3. The CDR3 sequence is CASSQSGLAGETQYF. CDR3 bases: TGTGCCAGCAGCCAATCGGGACTAGCGGGGGAGACCCAGTACTTC.

This clonotype came up once. This chain connects TRBV12-3 or TRBV12-4 to TRBJ1-6; the D gene is possibly TRBD1 (5 bases). Trimming cost V 4 bases and J 5 bases, with 21 bases left between them. The CDR3 runs 18 residues. The CDR3 region is CASSWGVLKPQHNSPLHF. The CDR3 nucleotides are TGTGCCAGCAGTTGGGGGGTACTAAAGCCCCAGCATAATTCACCCCTCCACTTT.

This clonotype has ten or more counts. This sequence joins TRBV20-1 and TRBJ1-2; 7 positions agree with TRBD1. CDR1 is DFQATT, CDR2 SNEGSKA, per germline (reference sequence). V dropped 5 bases and J dropped 6; count of bases not matched to a gene: 6. This CDR3 has 12 residues. CDR3 protein: CSAQDRANGYTF. The CDR3 DNA reads TGCAGTGCTCAAGACAGGGCAAATGGCTACACCTTC.